A single sample gave rise to the 13 T cell receptor beta chains below, sequenced in a study of T cell repertoires in cytomegalovirus infection. MiXCR was run by TCRdb on the reads, yielding one entry per CDR3 protein. The sample contains fewer than 650,000 distinct CDR3 sequences, 40% of which appear only once. These TCRs are of unknown antigen specificity. Material: cultured PBMCs, obtained from culture after CMV antigen stimulation. The receptors shown here come from a human donor in good health (CMV status not recorded). Some clones in this sample may be carry-over from other donors' samples.

DNA of the CDR3: TGTGCCAGCAGTTACGGGCGGGACCTTTATCACAATGAGCAGTTCTTC. It yields the protein CASSYGRDLYHNEQFF. The V call is TRBV6-2 or TRBV6-3, the J call TRBJ2-1, with a tentative D call TRBD2 (6 bases). Looked up from germline, CDR1 is MNHEY and CDR2 is SVGEGT. CDR3 size: 16 residues. Deletions cut 2 bases from V and 5 bases from J, with 16 bases between.

This clonotype was recorded a few times. The chain recombines TRBV20-1 with TRBJ1-1; D might be TRBD1 (5 bases). CDR3 length equals 15 residues. Germline V CDR1 and CDR2: DFQATT, SNEGSKA (reference sequence). V lost 1 base to trimming and J lost 1 base, with 13 bases between them. The CDR3 is CSARGPSGWNTEAFF. In DNA, the CDR3 is TGCAGTGCTAGAGGTCCCTCAGGGTGGAACACTGAAGCTTTCTTT.

The CDR3 spells CAIKYREGGANTEAFF. DNA of the CDR3: TGTGCCATCAAATACAGGGAAGGAGGCGCGAACACTGAAGCTTTCTTT. The chain uses TRBV10-3 and TRBJ1-1, with a possible D match to TRBD1 (6 bases). The CDR3 contains 16 residues. Per the germline V gene, CDR1 is ENHRY and CDR2 is SYGVKD. Trimming left V 7 bases short and J 1 base short, with 19 bases between.

This clonotype was seen only once. The V and J genes are TRBV12-5 and TRBJ2-1; no definite D call. Germline V gives CDR1 LGHNT, CDR2 FRNRAP. The CDR3 covers 13 residues. The germline V and J ends were trimmed by 2 bases and 9 bases, with 11 bases remaining between them. The CDR3 loop reads CASGLNGWGEQFF. The CDR3 DNA is TGTGCTAGTGGTTTGAACGGGTGGGGTGAGCAGTTCTTC.

The J gene is TRBJ1-4, the V gene TRBV7-2; a weak D match, TRBD1 (5 bases). Germline V gene data show CDR1 as SGHTA and CDR2 as FQGNSA. This CDR3 comprises 15 residues. The germline V and J ends were trimmed by 2 bases and 6 bases, with 13 bases remaining between them. The chain's CDR3 is CASSLSGTGDEKLFF. The CDR3 DNA is TGTGCCAGCAGCTTATCCGGGACGGGGGATGAAAAACTGTTTTTT.

This clonotype was seen more than once but under ten times. The chain employs TRBV7-2 and TRBJ2-2; 8 bases fit TRBD1. The CDR3 totals 16 residues. J lost 5 bases, V lost 1 base, and 6 bases had no gene match. The V gene's germline CDR1 is SGHTA and CDR2 FQGNSA. CDR3: CASSLEQGGWTGELFF. The CDR3 coding sequence is TGTGCCAGCAGCTTAGAACAGGGGGGCTGGACCGGGGAGCTGTTTTTT.

The chain combines TRBV7-8 with TRBJ2-7; 9 positions match TRBD1. This CDR3 spans 15 amino acids. V gave up 6 bases and J gave up 6 bases; unmatched junction bases: 12. Per the germline V gene, CDR1 is SGHVS and CDR2 is FQNEAQ. The CDR3 reads CASSFYRTGVGEQYF. As DNA, the CDR3 is TGTGCCAGCAGTTTTTACCGGACAGGGGTGGGCGAGCAGTACTTC.

V usage is TRBV20-1 and J usage is TRBJ1-3; D not resolved. The CDR3 covers 13 residues. V was trimmed by 6 bases and J by 1 base, leaving 10 bases between them. Germline V lookup: CDR1 DFQATT, CDR2 SNEGSKA (reference sequence). The CDR3 protein is CSALKRSGNTIYF. CDR3 sequence (DNA): TGCAGTGCCCTGAAGCGTTCTGGAAACACCATATATTTT.

The chain employs TRBV28 and TRBJ2-1; 8 nucleotides match TRBD1. The V segment lost 6 bases and the J segment 12 bases; nucleotides outside the gene matches: 4. This CDR3 has 11 residues. CDR1 MDHEN and CDR2 SYDVKM come from the germline V gene. This CDR3 is CASSLGTGQFF. The CDR3 DNA is TGTGCCAGCAGCCTGGGGACAGGGCAGTTCTTC.

This clonotype turned up a few times. The rearrangement joins TRBV7-2 to TRBJ2-5; the match to TRBD2 covers 10 bases. The CDR3 length is 17 residues. V shed 1 base, J shed 5 bases, and the junction held 10 bases outside the gene matches. Looked up from germline, CDR1 is SGHTA and CDR2 is FQGNSA. In DNA, the CDR3 is TGTGCCAGCAGCTTAGTGTCGAGCGGGGGGGCAGGGGAGACCCAGTACTTC. It encodes CASSLVSSGGAGETQYF.

V is TRBV7-9 and J is TRBJ2-7, with D unclear. The V gene's germline CDR1 is SEHNR and CDR2 FQNEAQ (reference sequence). V was cut by 0 bases and J by 0 bases, with 15 bases left in between. This CDR3 is 17 amino acids long. The CDR3 spells CASSLAPTGPRSYEQYF. The CDR3, as DNA: TGTGCCAGCAGCTTAGCCCCGACTGGACCCCGCTCCTACGAGCAGTACTTC.

The chain joins TRBV25-1 to TRBJ2-3, with TRBD2 identical over 8 bases. The trim removed 4 bases at V and 2 bases at J, leaving 5 bases unmatched. Germline V lookup: CDR1 MGHDK, CDR2 SYGVNS. CDR3 length: 15 amino acids. The DNA for the CDR3 is TGTGCCAGCAGTGGCAGCGGGGGCTACACAGATACGCAGTATTTT. As protein: CASSGSGGYTDTQYF.

This clonotype was seen a handful of times. V gene TRBV2 combines with J gene TRBJ2-3; 9 bases are a match to TRBD1. Germline values: CDR1 SNHLY, CDR2 FYNNEI. The junction had 11 bases not matched to a gene; V was cut back by 8 bases and J by 5 bases. The CDR3 covers 15 residues. The chain's CDR3 is CASGRDRVGKDTQYF. For the CDR3, the DNA is TGTGCCAGCGGCCGGGACAGGGTTGGTAAAGATACGCAGTATTTT.